These T cell receptor beta chains were read from a single sample in a study of human T cells and chemical hapten exposure. TCRdb redid the calling of the RACE reads with MiXCR, one entry per CDR3 protein. In the table there are about 120,000 distinct CDR3 sequences, roughly an eighth of which are singletons. The material was whole blood, obtained in connection with sensitization to the hapten diphenylcyclopropenone (DPC). These receptors were taken from a man aged 18 to 29 with alopecia areata. Some clones in this sample may be carry-over from other donors' samples. Both conserved end residues are part of each CDR3. The D gene is left open where the match is weak. Not every row has a clone size; where given, it reads once, few, many or a size class.

j_call d_call v_call clone_size cdr3_aa cdr3_nt
TRBJ1-1 NA TRBV11-2 many CASSLDRYDTEAFF TGTGCCAGCAGCTTAGATCGCTACGACACTGAAGCTTTCTTT
TRBJ2-1 TRBD2 TRBV5-1 few CASSLEPSGVAEQFF TGCGCCAGCAGCTTGGAGCCTAGCGGGGTGGCTGAGCAGTTCTTC
TRBJ2-4 NA TRBV11-2 NA CASSPGPGDIQYF TGTGCCAGCAGCCCAGGACCGGGGGACATTCAGTACTTC
TRBJ2-7 TRBD1 TRBV6-6 NA CASSYSTADREYF TGTGCCAGCAGTTACTCGACCGCGGACAGGGAGTACTTC
TRBJ1-4 NA TRBV6-4 NA CASRRGANEKLFF TGTGCCAGCCGCAGGGGAGCTAATGAAAAACTGTTTTTT
TRBJ2-5 TRBD2 TRBV27 NA CASSSLGLAGVETQYF TGTGCCAGCAGTTCCCTCGGACTAGCGGGGGTGGAGACCCAGTACTTC
TRBJ1-4 NA TRBV14 few CASSQDWGRGEKLFF TGTGCCAGCAGCCAAGATTGGGGGCGCGGTGAAAAACTGTTTTTT
TRBJ1-4 TRBD1 TRBV5-6 NA CASSLAGQGDEKLFF TGTGCCAGCAGCTTGGCCGGTCAGGGGGACGAAAAACTGTTTTTT
TRBJ1-3 NA TRBV29-1 many CSYKRSSGNTIYF TGCAGTTACAAAAGAAGCTCTGGAAACACCATATATTTT
TRBJ1-2 NA TRBV7-2 NA CASSFIGNYGYTF TGTGCCAGCAGCTTCATAGGGAACTATGGCTACACCTTC
TRBJ2-3 NA TRBV20-1 few CSARPLGTDTQYF TGCAGTGCTAGACCACTAGGGACAGATACGCAGTATTTT